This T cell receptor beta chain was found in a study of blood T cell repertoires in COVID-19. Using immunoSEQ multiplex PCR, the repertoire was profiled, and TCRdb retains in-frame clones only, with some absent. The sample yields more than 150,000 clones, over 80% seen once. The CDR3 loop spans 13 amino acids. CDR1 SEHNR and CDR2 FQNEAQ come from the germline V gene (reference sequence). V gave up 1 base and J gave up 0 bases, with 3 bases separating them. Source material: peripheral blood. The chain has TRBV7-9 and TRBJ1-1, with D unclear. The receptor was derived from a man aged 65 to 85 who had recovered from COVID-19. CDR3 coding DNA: TGTGCCAGCAGCTTAGTAATGAACACTGAAGCTTTCTTT. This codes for CASSLVMNTEAFF. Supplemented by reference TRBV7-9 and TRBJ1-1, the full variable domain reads DTGVSQNPRHKITKRGQNVTFRCDPISEHNRLYWYRQTLGQGPEFLTYFQNEAQLEKSRLLSDRFSAERPKGSFSTLEIQRTEQGDSAMYLCASSLVMNTEAFFGQGTRLTVV.